This passage covers 32 T cell receptor beta chains from one sample sequenced in a study of T cells in tuberculosis. Method: immunoSEQ multiplex PCR; TCRdb's copy keeps in-frame clones and lacks some. This sample yields around 45,000 clones, of which about 94% are seen a single time; under 2% belongs to the top ten. Sequencing was carried out using PBMCs. These receptor sequences come from a donor aged 10 to 29 with latent tuberculosis or without tuberculosis infection. Some clones in this sample may be carry-over from other donors' samples.

The chain carries TRBV9 and TRBJ1-5; no definite D call. Per germline, CDR1 SGDLS and CDR2 YYNGEE. The CDR3 covers 13 residues. V lost 0 bases, J lost 3 bases, and 4 bases lay in between. The CDR3 here is CASSVAINQPQHF. CDR3 DNA sequence: TGTGCCAGCAGCGTAGCTATCAATCAGCCCCAGCATTTT.

This chain uses TRBV30 with TRBJ2-7, with TRBD1 as a possible D gene (5 bases). The V gene lost 8 bases and the J gene lost 5 bases, with 16 bases spanning the gap. Germline CDR1 and CDR2: GTSNPN and SVGIG (reference sequence). The CDR3 is made up of 12 amino acids. The CDR3 loop is CAASRVFDEQYF. The CDR3 coding sequence is TGTGCCGCCTCCAGGGTTTTCGACGAGCAGTACTTC.

The chain links TRBV5-1 to TRBJ2-3, with D possibly TRBD1 on 5 matching bases. This CDR3 contains 15 residues. V was trimmed by 1 base and J by 0 bases, leaving 9 bases between them. From germline, CDR1 is SGHRS and CDR2 YFSETQ. The CDR3 nucleotides are TGCGCCAGCAGCTTGACCAGGGTTAGCACAGATACGCAGTATTTT. Translation gives CASSLTRVSTDTQYF.

In DNA form, the CDR3 reads TGTGCCAGCAGCCGGAAGACAGGGGTGGGGTACGAGCAGTACTTC. As protein: CASSRKTGVGYEQYF. The chain joins TRBV5-4 to TRBJ2-7; 8 bases align to TRBD1. Germline-derived CDR1 and CDR2 are SGHNT and YYREEE (reference sequence). The CDR3 extends over 15 amino acids. With V trimmed by 4 bases and J by 4 bases, 10 bases remained unmatched.

This clone was counted once. This chain links TRBV25-1 with TRBJ2-7, with a tentative D call TRBD1 (5 bases). V was cut by 1 base and J by 2 bases, with 15 bases left in between. This CDR3 is 16 amino acids long. Per the germline V gene, CDR1 is MGHDK and CDR2 is SYGVNS. DNA of the CDR3: TGTGCCAGCAGTGAATTTTCGTCCGGACACCCCTACGAGCAGTACTTC. Its protein product is CASSEFSSGHPYEQYF.

V gene TRBV14 combines with J gene TRBJ1-1; 7 nucleotides line up with TRBD1. Trimming at V came to 4 bases and at J to 11 bases, leaving 13 bases not matched to a gene. This CDR3 spans 14 amino acids. Germline-derived CDR1 and CDR2 are SGHDN and FVKESK. The CDR3 DNA reads as TGTGCCAGCAGCCGGAATACAGGGGTCTGGGCCGCTTTCTTT. Encoded protein: CASSRNTGVWAAFF. Based on the CDR3 plus reference TRBV14 and TRBJ1-1, the full variable domain is EAGVTQFPSHSVIEKGQTVTLRCDPISGHDNLYWYRRVMGKEIKFLLHFVKESKQDESGMPNNRFLAERTGGTYSTLKVQPAELEDSGVYFCASSRNTGVWAAFFGQGTRLTVV.

The gene calls are TRBV15 and TRBJ1-4; no reliable D call. V was shortened by 0 bases and J by 7 bases, with 12 bases between the two germline ends. The CDR3 sequence is 15 residues long. Germline V gene sequence: CDR1 LNHNV, CDR2 YYDKDF (reference sequence). CDR3 DNA: TGTGCCACCAGCAGAGATCGGGTTCGAGCTGAAAAACTGTTTTTT. Its translation: CATSRDRVRAEKLFF. Full variable domain (remainder filled in from reference TRBV15 and TRBJ1-4): DAMVIQNPRYQVTQFGKPVTLSCSQTLNHNVMYWYQQKSSQAPKLLFHYYDKDFNNEADTPDNFQSRRPNTSFCFLDIRSPGLGDTAMYLCATSRDRVRAEKLFFGSGTQLSVL.

The chain links TRBV10-3 to TRBJ2-5; 7 positions agree with TRBD2. This CDR3 is 15 amino acids long. The V gene end was trimmed by 6 bases and the J gene end by 4 bases; junction bases not matched to a gene: 11. The germline V gene encodes CDR1 ENHRY and CDR2 SYGVKD. The CDR3 here is CAIRDLSAGRETQYF. CDR3 nucleotides: TGTGCCATCAGGGACCTTTCAGCGGGGAGAGAGACCCAGTACTTC.

The V gene is TRBV7-7, the J gene TRBJ2-5; maybe TRBD1 (5 bases). CDR3 size: 14 residues. V lost 1 base and J lost 2, with 8 bases in between. The germline gives CDR1 SSHAT, CDR2 FNYEAQ (reference sequence). CDR3 DNA sequence: TGTGCCAGCAGCTTAGGACAGTTACAAGAGACCCAGTACTTC. This codes for CASSLGQLQETQYF.

The chain uses TRBV6-4 and TRBJ1-4; TRBD1 matches 7 bases. The CDR3 spans 14 residues. The V and J ends lost 6 bases and 3 bases, in that order; junction bases with no gene match: 4. The germline V gene encodes CDR1 MRHNA and CDR2 SNTAGT. The CDR3 bases are TGTGCCAGCAGCCCGACAGGGTCTAATGAAAAACTGTTTTTT. It codes for CASSPTGSNEKLFF.

The rearrangement uses TRBV7-2 and TRBJ1-5, with 7 bases identical to TRBD1. Germline V CDR1 and CDR2: SGHTA, FQGNSA. The CDR3 has 14 residues. V trimming: 4 bases; J trimming: 3 bases; junction bases outside the gene matches: 3. The CDR3 coding sequence is TGTGCCAGCAGCTCGACAGGGAACAATCAGCCCCAGCATTTT. Its translation: CASSSTGNNQPQHF. The variable domain in full, completed from reference TRBV7-2 and TRBJ1-5, reads GAGVSQSPSNKVTEKGKDVELRCDPISGHTALYWYRQSLGQGLEFLIYFQGNSAPDKSGLPSDRFSAERTGGSVSTLTIQRTQQEDSAVYLCASSSTGNNQPQHFGDGTRLSIL.

Concerning this clone: The junction does not match germline at one end; this may be a read error. The chain has TRBV6-5 and TRBJ2-3; 9 bases agree with TRBD2. This CDR3 is built from 15 residues. Germline CDR1 is MNHEY and CDR2 is SVGAGI. CDR3 bases: TGTGTCAGCGGGAGGAGGGCTAGCCAAGCGGATACGCAGTATTTT. Encoded protein: CVSGRRASQADTQYF.

This clone was observed a single time. A read error may account for a junction end that differs from germline. This CDR3 is also generated by other DNA sequences in the sample. The V call is TRBV5-6, the J call TRBJ1-4, with D tentatively TRBD1 (6 bases). Per the germline V gene, CDR1 is SGHDT and CDR2 is YYEEEE. This CDR3 spans 16 amino acids. The CDR3 loop reads CASSSSGTPTNEKLFF. Here the CDR3 DNA reads TGTGCCAGTAGCTCCTCCGGGACACCAACTAATGAAAAACTGTTTTTT.

The V call is TRBV6-5, the J call TRBJ1-3; maybe TRBD1 (6 bases). The CDR3 is 14 amino acids. The V end lost 6 bases, the J end lost 5 bases, and 14 bases lay between the germline ends. Germline CDR1 and CDR2: MNHEY and SVGAGI. The CDR3 bases are TGTGCCAGCAGCGACGGACAGAGAAGAAACACCATATATTTT. Translated: CASSDGQRRNTIYF.

This clone was seen a few times. The rearrangement uses TRBV2 and TRBJ2-5; TRBD2 is a possible D gene (5 bases). Trimming took 5 bases from V and 4 from J, leaving 11 bases between them. The germline CDR1 and CDR2 sequences are SNHLY and FYNNEI. This CDR3 region has 13 residues. The DNA of the CDR3 is TGTGCCAGCAGTCGAAGCGGTCCAGAGACCCAGTACTTC. Translated, it gives CASSRSGPETQYF.

The chain couples TRBV5-1 to TRBJ2-7, with 7 bases identical to TRBD1. The V gene's germline CDR1 is SGHRS and CDR2 YFSETQ. The V gene end was trimmed by 4 bases and the J gene end by 0 bases; junction bases not matched to a gene: 7. The CDR3 covers 15 residues. The CDR3 here is CASSRGTADSYEQYF. CDR3 bases: TGCGCCAGCAGCAGAGGGACAGCCGACTCCTACGAGCAGTACTTC.

V is TRBV5-4 and J is TRBJ2-3; D might be TRBD2 (5 bases). This CDR3 spans 14 amino acids. Germline CDR1 SGHNT, CDR2 YYREEE (reference sequence). The V end lost 6 bases, the J end lost 2 bases, and 13 bases lay between the germline ends. The DNA of the CDR3 is TGTGCCAGCAACCCGACTACCAACACAGATACGCAGTATTTT. It yields the protein CASNPTTNTDTQYF.

The V call is TRBV15, the J call TRBJ2-7; the D gene is possibly TRBD1 (6 bases). The germline V gene has CDR1 LNHNV and CDR2 YYDKDF (reference sequence). This CDR3 has 16 residues. V dropped 0 bases and J dropped 2 bases, with 14 bases sitting between them. The CDR3 loop is CATSRDSTGRTYEQYF. The CDR3 nucleotides are TGTGCCACCAGCAGAGATAGTACAGGGCGAACCTACGAGCAGTACTTC.

CDR3 loop: CASSLVVDTGELFF. In nucleotides, the CDR3 is TGTGCCAGCAGCTTAGTTGTAGACACCGGGGAGCTGTTTTTT. This chain connects TRBV7-9 to TRBJ2-2; no clear D. Trimming stripped 1 base from V and 3 bases from J, with 6 bases between. CDR3 length: 14 amino acids. Germline CDR1 reads SEHNR; CDR2 reads FQNEAQ (reference sequence).

This sequence joins TRBV11-1 and TRBJ2-3; TRBD2 matches at 7 bases. Trimming removed 3 bases from V and 1 base from J; junction bases left unmatched: 1. This CDR3 comprises 14 residues. Germline V gene data show CDR1 as SGHAT and CDR2 as FQDESV (reference sequence). The CDR3 here is CASSFAGGTDTQYF. CDR3 coding DNA: TGTGCCAGCAGCTTTGCGGGGGGCACAGATACGCAGTATTTT.

The chain uses TRBV30 and TRBJ2-7, with a possible D match to TRBD1 (7 bases). The germline CDR1 and CDR2 sequences are GTSNPN and SVGIG (reference sequence). Trimming removed 0 bases from V and 13 bases from J, with 19 bases in between. The CDR3 loop spans 13 amino acids. The chain's CDR3 is CAWSVSRGASGYF. The CDR3, as DNA: TGTGCCTGGAGTGTGTCCAGGGGGGCTTCGGGATACTTC.

This CDR3 reads CASSPTSGRETQYF. The CDR3 nucleotides read TGTGCCAGCAGCCCCACTTCGGGAAGGGAGACCCAGTACTTC. The V call is TRBV7-7, the J call TRBJ2-5; D might be TRBD2 (5 bases). The CDR3 has 14 amino acids. Germline V CDR1 and CDR2: SSHAT, FNYEAQ (reference sequence). V shed 5 bases and J shed 5 bases, with 15 bases lying between them.

This clone was observed a handful of times. The genes are TRBV29-1 and TRBJ2-4; D gene unclear. The V gene lost 4 bases and the J gene lost 5 bases, with 6 bases spanning the gap. The CDR3 contains 11 residues. Per germline, CDR1 SQVTM and CDR2 ANQGSEA. The CDR3 DNA reads TGCAGCGTTGCCGAGCAAAACATTCAGTACTTC. Protein sequence: CSVAEQNIQYF.

CDR3: CASSLGQSGNEKLFF. The CDR3 region has the DNA TGTGCCAGCAGCTTAGGACAGAGTGGGAATGAAAAACTGTTTTTT. V gene TRBV5-8 combines with J gene TRBJ1-4; a weak D match, TRBD1 (6 bases). Trimming took off 2 bases at V and 5 bases at J, with 13 bases between the two ends. Germline V CDR1 and CDR2: SGHTS, YDEGEE. The CDR3 is 15 amino acids.

The V call is TRBV7-9, the J call TRBJ2-1; tentative D call: TRBD2 (6 bases). Germline V gives CDR1 SEHNR, CDR2 FQNEAQ (reference sequence). V gave up 7 bases and J gave up 16 bases, with 35 bases separating them. The CDR3 sequence is 17 residues long. The CDR3: CASKVEVRGGLGGGYFF. CDR3 nucleotide sequence: TGTGCCAGCAAGGTCGAAGTCCGGGGCGGACTGGGAGGTGGATACTTCTTC.

The chain has TRBV5-1 and TRBJ2-2, with a weak D call TRBD1 (5 bases). The CDR3 has 16 residues. V lost 4 bases and J 3 bases, leaving 16 bases between the germline ends. Germline V CDR1 and CDR2: SGHRS, YFSETQ. The CDR3 DNA is TGCGCCAGCAGCCCTTTGACAGTCCGTGACACCGGGGAGCTGTTTTTT. Its translation is CASSPLTVRDTGELFF.

The CDR3 nucleotides read TGTGCCTGGAGTGTGTGGGACAGTCAAAACACAGATACGCAGTATTTT. Residues: CAWSVWDSQNTDTQYF. The chain links TRBV30 to TRBJ2-3; 7 bases fit TRBD1. In germline, CDR1 is GTSNPN, CDR2 SVGIG (reference sequence). The junction had 8 bases not matched to a gene; V was cut back by 0 bases and J by 2 bases. This CDR3 comprises 16 residues.

This chain links TRBV19 with TRBJ2-1; 9 bases are shared with TRBD2. V lost 4 bases and J lost 0; bases outside the gene matches: 13. Per germline, CDR1 LNHDA and CDR2 SQIVND (reference sequence). The CDR3 covers 19 residues. The CDR3 is CASSTHSSGTTSSYNEQFF. The CDR3 nucleotides read TGTGCCAGTAGTACCCATTCTAGCGGGACGACAAGCTCCTACAATGAGCAGTTCTTC. The full variable domain, its missing parts supplied by reference TRBV19 and TRBJ2-1, is DGGITQSPKYLFRKEGQNVTLSCEQNLNHDAMYWYRQDPGQGLRLIYYSQIVNDFQKGDIAEGYSVSREKKESFPLTVTSAQKNPTAFYLCASSTHSSGTTSSYNEQFFGPGTRLTVL.

The V call is TRBV19, the J call TRBJ1-2; D gene ambiguous. The germline gives CDR1 LNHDA, CDR2 SQIVND (reference sequence). V was trimmed by 2 bases and J by 2 bases, leaving 3 bases between them. CDR3 size: 12 residues. The DNA for the CDR3 is TGTGCCAGTAGTATACGGAACTATGGCTACACCTTC. Protein: CASSIRNYGYTF.

In nucleotides, the CDR3 is TGTGCCAGCAGCCCTTACAGGGGCGGGTACAATGAGCAGTTCTTC. Its translation: CASSPYRGGYNEQFF. The chain joins TRBV13 to TRBJ2-1, with 7 bases that match TRBD1. Germline CDR1 and CDR2: PRHDT and FYEKMQ (reference sequence). V lost 5 bases and J lost 4; bases outside the gene matches: 8. The CDR3 runs 15 residues.

V usage is TRBV5-1 and J usage is TRBJ2-7, with 10 bases aligning to TRBD1. CDR1 SGHRS and CDR2 YFSETQ come from the germline V gene. V lost 4 bases and J lost 5; bases outside the gene matches: 6. The CDR3 totals 14 residues. CDR3 sequence (DNA): TGCGCCAGCAGCGTTATGGGGACAGGGGACGAGCAGTACTTC. Its protein is CASSVMGTGDEQYF.

The chain links TRBV7-8 to TRBJ2-1; 9 bases are shared with TRBD2. V shed 0 bases and J 5 bases; nucleotides not matched to a gene: 8. Germline V gene sequence: CDR1 SGHVS, CDR2 FQNEAQ. This CDR3 spans 17 amino acids. Written as DNA, the CDR3 is TGTGCCAGCAGCTTAGCGCGACTAGCGGCACGTCACAATGAGCAGTTCTTC. This translates into CASSLARLAARHNEQFF.